The 24 T cell receptor beta chains reported below all come from one sample, sequenced in a study of control samples from healthy donors and cancer patients. Clones were read by immunoSEQ multiplex PCR, and TCRdb kept only the in-frame ones, dropping some. Of about 150,000 clones listed, 90% to 95% are singletons. Sequences were obtained from blood. The receptors shown here come from a woman aged 25 to 45 in good health.

In its sample, this clone was seen once. V usage is TRBV30 and J usage is TRBJ2-1; possibly TRBD2 for D (6 bases). The CDR3 totals 14 residues. The V end lost 2 bases, the J end lost 8 bases, and 16 bases lay between the germline ends. Germline V lookup: CDR1 GTSNPN, CDR2 SVGIG (reference sequence). The CDR3 region is CAWSRENGEDEQFF. CDR3 DNA: TGTGCCTGGAGTAGGGAGAACGGGGAGGATGAGCAGTTCTTC.

V is TRBV19 and J is TRBJ2-3, with no clear D. CDR1 and CDR2 from the germline V gene are LNHDA and SQIVND (reference sequence). V lost 5 bases and J 5 bases, leaving 11 bases between the germline ends. This CDR3 has 13 amino acids. CDR3 residues: CASSADSEDTQYF. For the CDR3, the DNA is TGTGCCAGTAGTGCCGATTCGGAAGATACGCAGTATTTT.

The J gene is TRBJ2-5, the V gene TRBV13; 9 positions match TRBD2. V dropped 5 bases and J dropped 0; count of bases not matched to a gene: 7. Germline V gene lookup returns CDR1 PRHDT and CDR2 FYEKMQ (reference sequence). The CDR3 is made up of 16 amino acids. The CDR3 bases are TGTGCCAGCAGCCCCTCCGGGACTAGCTACCAAGAGACCCAGTACTTC. Its protein is CASSPSGTSYQETQYF.

Here the CDR3 DNA reads TGTGCCAGCAGGCAATGGGACGGCCCCGACTCTGGAAACACCATATATTTT. Translating it yields CASRQWDGPDSGNTIYF. The gene calls are TRBV5-4 and TRBJ1-3; D might be TRBD1 (5 bases). The CDR3 covers 17 residues. V was shortened by 5 bases and J by 0 bases, with 18 bases between the two germline ends. CDR1 and CDR2 from the germline V gene are SGHNT and YYREEE (reference sequence).

The V gene is TRBV3-1 (or the pseudogene TRBV3-2), the J gene TRBJ2-3; either TRBD1 or TRBD2 may supply D (5 bases each). The CDR3 consists of 18 residues. CDR1 is LGHDT, CDR2 YNNKEL, per germline (reference sequence). Trimming took 0 bases from V and 2 from J, leaving 18 bases between them. CDR3 bases: TGTGCCAGCAGCCAAGAACTGGCGCCTAGGGGAGCCACAGATACGCAGTATTTT. As protein: CASSQELAPRGATDTQYF.

The V call is TRBV9, the J call TRBJ2-3; D ambiguous. With 3 bases removed from V and 1 base from J, the gap between germline ends came to 12 bases. CDR1 and CDR2 (germline): SGDLS, YYNGEE. The CDR3 has 15 amino acids. In nucleotides, the CDR3 is TGTGCCAGCAGCGACTTTGACCGGGGCACAGATACGCAGTATTTT. As protein: CASSDFDRGTDTQYF.

V usage is TRBV6-5 and J usage is TRBJ2-1, with 8 bases matching TRBD2. The J segment lost 8 bases and the V segment lost 5 bases, leaving 11 bases of the junction unmatched. Per the germline V gene, CDR1 is MNHEY and CDR2 is SVGAGI. The CDR3 is made up of 15 amino acids. The CDR3 spells CASSMLAGYGDEQFF. The CDR3 DNA sequence: TGTGCCAGCAGTATGTTAGCGGGATACGGGGATGAGCAGTTCTTC.

The chain joins TRBV9 to TRBJ1-5; D gene unclear. In germline, CDR1 is SGDLS, CDR2 YYNGEE. There are 15 residues in the CDR3. Trimming took 0 bases from V and 3 from J, leaving 10 bases between them. CDR3 sequence (DNA): TGTGCCAGCAGCGTAGGGGCAGCTTACAATCAGCCCCAGCATTTT. This sequence encodes CASSVGAAYNQPQHF.

The genes are TRBV3-1 (or the pseudogene TRBV3-2) and TRBJ1-2, with D tentatively TRBD1 (5 bases). This CDR3 is built from 15 residues. Trimming removed 3 bases at V and 4 bases at J, with 15 bases between. CDR1 LGHDT and CDR2 YNNKEL come from the germline V gene (reference sequence). The CDR3 nucleotides read TGTGCCAGCAGCCAGCGGTCCCGGGACGCCTATGGCTACACCTTC. Protein: CASSQRSRDAYGYTF.

The rearrangement links TRBV7-9 to TRBJ1-1; D not resolved. The germline V gene encodes CDR1 SEHNR and CDR2 FQNEAQ (reference sequence). The CDR3 is made up of 13 amino acids. Deletions cut 5 bases from V and 1 base from J, with 8 bases between. The CDR3 loop is CASSTNRNTEAFF. In nucleotides, the CDR3 is TGTGCCAGCAGCACAAACAGGAACACTGAAGCTTTCTTT.

This chain connects TRBV29-1 to TRBJ2-1, with 9 bases matching TRBD2. This CDR3 has 16 amino acids. The V gene end was trimmed by 4 bases and the J gene end by 9 bases; junction bases not matched to a gene: 16. The germline V gene encodes CDR1 SQVTM and CDR2 ANQGSEA. CDR3 DNA: TGCAGCGTTGTCACCCGGGTAGTAGCGGGAGTACGTGAGCAGTTCTTC. Encoded protein: CSVVTRVVAGVREQFF.

The rearrangement links TRBV6-2 or TRBV6-3 to TRBJ2-1, with a possible D match to TRBD2 (5 bases). V lost 5 bases, J lost 0 bases, and 17 bases lay in between. The CDR3 is 17 amino acids. Per germline, CDR1 MNHEY and CDR2 SVGEGT. The CDR3 spells CASSTTWERSSYNEQFF. CDR3 nucleotide sequence: TGTGCCAGCAGTACGACCTGGGAGCGAAGCTCCTACAATGAGCAGTTCTTC.

This chain links TRBV5-6 with TRBJ2-5; D is unresolved. CDR3 size: 12 residues. With 0 bases removed from V and 5 bases from J, the gap between germline ends came to 5 bases. CDR1 and CDR2 from the germline V gene are SGHDT and YYEEEE. The CDR3 coding sequence is TGTGCCAGCAGCTTGGCCTCGGAGACCCAGTACTTC. Translation: CASSLASETQYF.

This rearrangement joins TRBV4-1 to TRBJ2-7, with TRBD1 matching over 9 bases. With V trimmed by 5 bases and J by 4 bases, 6 bases remained unmatched. The V gene's germline CDR1 is MGHRA and CDR2 YSYEKL. The CDR3 extends over 14 amino acids. In nucleotides, the CDR3 is TGCGCCAGCAGCTACCGGACAGGGGAGTACGAGCAGTACTTC. Translation gives CASSYRTGEYEQYF.

V and J are TRBV27 and TRBJ2-7, with 11 bases that match TRBD2. J gave up 2 bases and V 5 bases, and 5 bases lay outside the gene matches. This CDR3 comprises 15 residues. Germline V gene data show CDR1 as MNHEY and CDR2 as SMNVEV (reference sequence). The CDR3 is CASSPGTSGTYEQYF. In DNA form, the CDR3 reads TGTGCCAGCAGTCCCGGGACTAGCGGAACCTACGAGCAGTACTTC.

The rearrangement links TRBV13 to TRBJ1-1, with TRBD1 identical over 11 bases. With 1 base clipped from V and 0 bases from J, the junction kept 4 bases outside the gene matches. This CDR3 contains 17 residues. Germline loops: CDR1 PRHDT, CDR2 FYEKMQ (reference sequence). CDR3 DNA sequence: TGTGCCAGCAGCTTAGAGGGACAGGGGGAAATGAACACTGAAGCTTTCTTT. Its protein product is CASSLEGQGEMNTEAFF.

This chain uses TRBV4-1 with TRBJ2-3; 7 nucleotides match TRBD2. CDR1 MGHRA and CDR2 YSYEKL come from the germline V gene. This CDR3 comprises 16 residues. V shed 2 bases and J 1 base; nucleotides not matched to a gene: 6. The CDR3 sequence is CASSQIYREGTDTQYF. The CDR3 region has the DNA TGCGCCAGCAGCCAAATTTACCGGGAGGGCACAGATACGCAGTATTTT.

This clone showed up just once. The CDR3 sequence: CASIDGSSYEQYF. CDR3 bases: TGTGCCAGCATTGACGGGAGCTCCTACGAGCAGTACTTC. The chain has TRBV28 and TRBJ2-7; TRBD2 might be the D (6 bases). The CDR3 is made up of 13 amino acids. In germline, CDR1 is MDHEN, CDR2 SYDVKM. V was cut by 7 bases and J by 0 bases, with 10 bases left in between.

The J gene is TRBJ2-5, the V gene TRBV28; 10 bases line up with TRBD1. Trimming removed 6 bases from V and 1 base from J; junction bases left unmatched: 8. The CDR3 has 16 residues. Germline-derived CDR1 and CDR2 are MDHEN and SYDVKM. CDR3: CASSTRDRGLQETQYF. In DNA, the CDR3 is TGTGCCAGCAGCACGAGAGACAGGGGGCTCCAAGAGACCCAGTACTTC. The whole variable domain, remainder taken from reference TRBV28 and TRBJ2-5, is DVKVTQSSRYLVKRTGEKVFLECVQDMDHENMFWYRQDPGLGLRLIYFSYDVKMKEKGDIPEGYSVSREKKERFSLILESASTNQTSMYLCASSTRDRGLQETQYFGPGTRLLVL.

This sequence joins TRBV4-1 and TRBJ2-7; a possible D gene is TRBD1 (7 bases). Germline loops: CDR1 MGHRA, CDR2 YSYEKL. Deletions cut 0 bases from V and 2 bases from J, with 17 bases between. CDR3 size: 17 residues. CDR3 loop: CASSQDLARGRTYEQYF. The CDR3 DNA reads TGCGCCAGCAGCCAAGATCTAGCGAGGGGGCGTACCTACGAGCAGTACTTC.

The chain links TRBV7-2 to TRBJ2-1; 8 bases line up with TRBD2. Germline CDR1 is SGHTA and CDR2 is FQGNSA. This CDR3 comprises 13 residues. After removal of 7 bases from V and 9 bases from J, the junction contained 8 bases not matched to a gene. CDR3 sequence reads: CASTGGGSFEQFF. CDR3 nucleotide sequence: TGTGCCAGCACCGGGGGGGGATCCTTTGAGCAGTTCTTC.

The chain is built from TRBV3-1 (or the pseudogene TRBV3-2) and TRBJ2-5; D ambiguous. The CDR3 has 14 residues. Between the trimmed V and J ends, which lost 1 base and 0 bases, there was a span of 6 bases. Germline V gives CDR1 LGHDT, CDR2 YNNKEL (reference sequence). CDR3 loop: CASSQVRNQETQYF. The DNA for the CDR3 is TGTGCCAGCAGCCAAGTCCGGAACCAAGAGACCCAGTACTTC.

The chain is built from TRBV2 and TRBJ1-1; D call uncertain. CDR1 is SNHLY and CDR2 is FYNNEI in the germline V gene. Trimming stripped 7 bases from V and 0 bases from J, with 9 bases between. The CDR3 length is 13 residues. CDR3 region: CASKEEMNTEAFF. CDR3 DNA: TGTGCCAGCAAGGAGGAGATGAACACTGAAGCTTTCTTT.

The chain has TRBV6-2 or TRBV6-3 and TRBJ2-1; D possibly corresponds to TRBD2 (6 bases). The CDR3 contains 16 residues. The germline V gene encodes CDR1 MNHEY and CDR2 SVGEGT. The V end was cut by 2 bases, the J end by 0 bases, with 11 bases between. In nucleotides, the CDR3 is TGTGCCAGCAGTTACCTAGCGTCCTACTCCTACAATGAGCAGTTCTTC. Protein: CASSYLASYSYNEQFF.